Listed here are 29 T cell receptor beta chains from one sample, sequenced in a study of blood T cell repertoires in COVID-19. Clones were read by immunoSEQ multiplex PCR, and TCRdb kept only the in-frame ones, dropping some. The sample lists some 330,000 clones, under 90% occurring once. The sequenced material came from PBMCs or T cells enriched from blood (not recorded which). The source of these receptors is a man aged 25 to 40 who had recovered from COVID-19.

A single count supports this clone. The chain is built from TRBV30 and TRBJ1-2; D gene uncertain. The V end was cut by 3 bases, the J end by 3 bases, with 11 bases between. CDR1 is GTSNPN, CDR2 SVGIG, per germline (reference sequence). This CDR3 region has 13 residues. CDR3 DNA sequence: TGTGCCTGGAGGCGGACTGGGGACTATGGCTACACCTTC. Its protein is CAWRRTGDYGYTF.

The CDR3 protein is CASSQEVVLSDTQYF. CDR3 nucleotides: TGTGCCAGCAGCCAGGAGGTGGTCTTGTCAGATACGCAGTATTTT. The chain has TRBV7-9 and TRBJ2-3; D is possibly TRBD2 (5 bases). The CDR3 runs 15 residues. The V end was cut by 5 bases, the J end by 4 bases, with 16 bases between. Per germline, CDR1 SEHNR and CDR2 FQNEAQ (reference sequence).

This CDR3 reads CASSFGDFNYGYTF. CDR3 nucleotide sequence: TGTGCCAGCAGTTTTGGAGATTTTAACTATGGCTACACCTTC. This chain links TRBV28 with TRBJ1-2, with D hard to call. V was trimmed by 3 bases and J by 1 base, leaving 9 bases between them. CDR1 MDHEN and CDR2 SYDVKM come from the germline V gene. The CDR3 is 14 amino acids.

The chain is built from TRBV14 and TRBJ2-7, with TRBD2 identical over 7 bases. The CDR3 contains 16 residues. Germline loops: CDR1 SGHDN, CDR2 FVKESK. With V trimmed by 2 bases and J by 2 bases, 9 bases remained unmatched. CDR3 DNA sequence: TGTGCCAGCAGCCAATTGCTAGCGGCAAATACCTACGAGCAGTACTTC. This sequence encodes CASSQLLAANTYEQYF.

The J gene is TRBJ1-6, the V gene TRBV5-1; D might be TRBD1 (6 bases). Per the germline V gene, CDR1 is SGHRS and CDR2 is YFSETQ. CDR3 size: 15 residues. The V gene lost 0 bases and the J gene lost 4 bases, with 8 bases spanning the gap. CDR3 in DNA: TGCGCCAGCAGCTTGGGTACAGGGTATAATTCACCCCTCCACTTT. Translated: CASSLGTGYNSPLHF.

This chain connects TRBV7-2 to TRBJ1-3; no clear D gene. This CDR3 contains 11 residues. Germline CDR1 is SGHTA and CDR2 is FQGNSA. With 5 bases removed from V and 9 bases from J, the gap between germline ends came to 8 bases. CDR3 nucleotides: TGTGCCAGCAGCCCTTCTAGCACCATATATTTT. Protein product: CASSPSSTIYF. Complete variable domain (other parts from reference TRBV7-2 and TRBJ1-3): GAGVSQSPSNKVTEKGKDVELRCDPISGHTALYWYRQSLGQGLEFLIYFQGNSAPDKSGLPSDRFSAERTGGSVSTLTIQRTQQEDSAVYLCASSPSSTIYFGEGSWLTVV.

The gene calls are TRBV5-1 and TRBJ1-2, with 11 bases aligning to TRBD1. The CDR3 has 14 amino acids. The germline CDR1 and CDR2 sequences are SGHRS and YFSETQ. With V trimmed by 4 bases and J by 8 bases, 7 bases remained unmatched. CDR3 protein: CASSAQGQGDGYTF. In DNA, the CDR3 is TGCGCCAGCAGCGCTCAGGGACAGGGGGACGGCTACACCTTC. Together with reference TRBV5-1 and TRBJ1-2, the CDR3 gives the full variable domain: KAGVTQTPRYLIKTRGQQVTLSCSPISGHRSVSWYQQTPGQGLQFLFEYFSETQRNKGNFPGRFSGRQFSNSRSEMNVSTLELGDSALYLCASSAQGQGDGYTFGSGTRLTVV.

This clone was detected only once. This rearrangement joins TRBV5-6 to TRBJ1-4; TRBD1 agrees at 10 bases. The CDR3 consists of 19 residues. V lost 1 base, J lost 3 bases, and 12 bases stayed unmatched. CDR1 SGHDT and CDR2 YYEEEE come from the germline V gene. The CDR3 DNA follows: TGTGCCAGCAGCTTGACGTACGCGGACAGGGGGGGCCCTAATGAAAAACTGTTTTTT. Protein: CASSLTYADRGGPNEKLFF.

V is TRBV5-1 and J is TRBJ2-2; D may be TRBD1 (6 bases). In germline, CDR1 is SGHRS, CDR2 YFSETQ. This CDR3 is 14 amino acids long. V dropped 6 bases and J dropped 6 bases, with 15 bases sitting between them. The CDR3: CASTDGTGSGELFF. The CDR3 DNA is TGCGCCAGCACCGATGGCACAGGGTCCGGGGAGCTGTTTTTT.

CDR3 amino acids: CASSTGGATNEKLFF. CDR3 sequence (DNA): TGTGCCAGCAGCACAGGGGGCGCAACTAATGAAAAACTGTTTTTT. The V gene is TRBV9, the J gene TRBJ1-4; 9 positions agree with TRBD1. The CDR3 contains 15 residues. The V segment lost 4 bases and the J segment 0 bases; nucleotides outside the gene matches: 1. Germline CDR1 is SGDLS and CDR2 is YYNGEE.

V is TRBV5-1 and J is TRBJ2-2; TRBD2 agrees at 8 bases. With 1 base clipped from V and 5 bases from J, the junction kept 7 bases outside the gene matches. The V gene's germline CDR1 is SGHRS and CDR2 YFSETQ. CDR3 length equals 16 residues. The CDR3 nucleotides read TGCGCCAGCAGCTTGATGAGACTAGCGACAACCGGGGAGCTGTTTTTT. Its translation is CASSLMRLATTGELFF. Full variable domain (rest looked up from reference TRBV5-1 and TRBJ2-2): KAGVTQTPRYLIKTRGQQVTLSCSPISGHRSVSWYQQTPGQGLQFLFEYFSETQRNKGNFPGRFSGRQFSNSRSEMNVSTLELGDSALYLCASSLMRLATTGELFFGEGSRLTVL.

This chain connects TRBV11-3 to TRBJ1-4, with 8 bases matching TRBD1. The CDR3 has 15 amino acids. The V segment lost 5 bases and the J segment 8 bases; nucleotides outside the gene matches: 10. CDR1 and CDR2 from the germline V gene are SGHNT and YENEEA. Here the CDR3 DNA reads TGTGCCAGCAGCCCGCCGGGGACAGGAAGCGAAAAACTGTTTTTT. This translates into CASSPPGTGSEKLFF. The variable domain in full, with the rest retrieved from reference TRBV11-3 and TRBJ1-4, is EAGVVQSPRYKIIEKKQPVAFWCNPISGHNTLYWYLQNLGQGPELLIRYENEEAVDDSQLPKDRFSAERLKGVDSTLKIQPAELGDSAVYLCASSPPGTGSEKLFFGSGTQLSVL.

V is TRBV15 and J is TRBJ2-7; D is perhaps TRBD2 (5 bases). Germline CDR1 reads LNHNV; CDR2 reads YYDKDF (reference sequence). The CDR3 extends over 14 amino acids. Trimming left V 0 bases short and J 2 bases short, with 8 bases between. This CDR3 is CATSRDERAYEQYF. In DNA form, the CDR3 reads TGTGCCACCAGCAGAGACGAGAGGGCCTACGAGCAGTACTTC.

The chain links TRBV15 to TRBJ1-4, with TRBD1 identical over 7 bases. This CDR3 is 14 amino acids long. J lost 3 bases, V lost 11 bases, and 9 bases had no gene match. The germline V gene has CDR1 LNHNV and CDR2 YYDKDF (reference sequence). In DNA, the CDR3 is TGTGCCCGTCACTGGAGGGGGCCTAATGAAAAACTGTTTTTT. It translates to CARHWRGPNEKLFF.

The J gene is TRBJ2-5, the V gene TRBV9; 9 nucleotides agree with TRBD2. The V and J ends lost 1 base and 5 bases, in that order; junction bases with no gene match: 9. The CDR3 totals 16 residues. Per the germline V gene, CDR1 is SGDLS and CDR2 is YYNGEE. CDR3 sequence reads: CASSVLSGGLLETQYF. CDR3 in DNA: TGTGCCAGCAGCGTACTTAGCGGGGGCCTTCTGGAGACCCAGTACTTC.

This clone was seen only once. The chain carries TRBV7-8 and TRBJ1-5; 7 bases agree with TRBD1. Germline assignment: CDR1 SGHVS and CDR2 FQNEAQ. The CDR3 contains 14 residues. V lost 4 bases, J lost 7 bases, and 7 bases stayed unmatched. CDR3 region: CASSSPTGDQPQHF. The DNA of the CDR3 is TGTGCCAGCAGCTCTCCTACAGGGGACCAGCCCCAGCATTTT.

This sequence joins TRBV27 and TRBJ1-4; tentative D call: TRBD1 (5 bases). CDR1 and CDR2 (germline): MNHEY, SMNVEV (reference sequence). This CDR3 is built from 12 residues. Trimming stripped 8 bases from V and 8 bases from J, with 12 bases between. The DNA of the CDR3 is TGTGCCAGCTCTTGGGGGGGAGAAAAACTGTTTTTT. Translating gives CASSWGGEKLFF.

At least ten counts were recorded for this clone. Different DNA sequences within this sample yield the same CDR3. The chain carries TRBV7-9 and TRBJ2-7, with 7 bases fitting TRBD1. Germline V gene lookup returns CDR1 SEHNR and CDR2 FQNEAQ (reference sequence). The CDR3 extends over 14 amino acids. V was clipped by 5 bases and J by 3 bases; unmatched bases: 7. The CDR3 DNA is TGTGCCAGCAGCCTACTGGGACAGAGCTACGAGCAGTACTTC. Translation: CASSLLGQSYEQYF.

V usage is TRBV27 and J usage is TRBJ1-5; D is uncertain. CDR1 and CDR2 from the germline V gene are MNHEY and SMNVEV (reference sequence). The CDR3 is made up of 15 amino acids. V lost 4 bases and J 6 bases, leaving 16 bases between the germline ends. CDR3 bases: TGTGCCAGCAGTTGGGCGGGCCAGTCAGGTCAGCCCCAGCATTTT. Its protein product is CASSWAGQSGQPQHF.

CDR3 protein: CASSMTRSNEQFF. The CDR3 region has the DNA TGTGCCAGCAGCATGACTAGATCGAATGAGCAGTTCTTC. V usage is TRBV11-2 and J usage is TRBJ2-1; TRBD2 is a possible D gene (6 bases). The germline V gene has CDR1 SGHAT and CDR2 FQNNGV. The germline V and J ends were trimmed by 5 bases and 7 bases, with 12 bases remaining between them. The CDR3 runs 13 residues.

The chain uses TRBV7-8 and TRBJ2-7; possibly TRBD2 for D (5 bases). Germline V gene data show CDR1 as SGHVS and CDR2 as FQNEAQ. The germline V and J ends were trimmed by 1 base and 3 bases, with 13 bases remaining between them. There are 15 residues in the CDR3. In DNA, the CDR3 is TGTGCCAGCAGCTTAGTAGTGGGAGAAGGCTACGAGCAGTACTTC. Translating it yields CASSLVVGEGYEQYF.

This sequence joins TRBV4-1 and TRBJ2-1, with D perhaps matching TRBD1 (5 bases). The germline V gene has CDR1 MGHRA and CDR2 YSYEKL. The CDR3 spans 17 residues. V lost 3 bases and J lost 7, with 22 bases in between. CDR3 in DNA: TGCGCCAGCAGCCAGGGTCCGGGCAGGGAATTTGGGAATGAGCAGTTCTTC. Translated, it gives CASSQGPGREFGNEQFF.

J is TRBJ2-7 and V is TRBV15; 7 nucleotides line up with TRBD1. Per germline, CDR1 LNHNV and CDR2 YYDKDF (reference sequence). After removal of 3 bases from V and 1 base from J, the junction contained 9 bases not matched to a gene. The CDR3 is made up of 16 amino acids. CDR3: CATSRGSTGLSYEQYF. Written as DNA, the CDR3 is TGTGCCACCAGCAGGGGGTCGACAGGGCTTTCCTACGAGCAGTACTTC.

As for this clone: Other nucleotide sequences from this sample produce the same CDR3. The rearrangement joins TRBV18 to TRBJ2-1; 8 bases line up with TRBD2. J gave up 0 bases and V 3 bases, and 1 base lay outside the gene matches. Germline lookup yields CDR1 KGHSH and CDR2 LQKENI. CDR3 length equals 15 residues. The CDR3 loop reads CASSPGTSSYNEQFF. The CDR3 nucleotides read TGTGCCAGCTCACCTGGGACTAGCTCCTACAATGAGCAGTTCTTC.

V usage is TRBV7-8 and J usage is TRBJ2-3, with 11 bases aligning to TRBD1. Germline V gives CDR1 SGHVS, CDR2 FQNEAQ. The CDR3 has 16 amino acids. V shed 5 bases and J 3 bases; nucleotides not matched to a gene: 7. The DNA for the CDR3 is TGTGCCAGCAGCGCCCGGACAGGGGGCGGGACAGATACGCAGTATTTT. It translates to CASSARTGGGTDTQYF.

This clone was seen only once. The V gene is TRBV7-2, the J gene TRBJ2-2, with D hard to call. Trimming removed 1 base at V and 5 bases at J, with 14 bases between. The CDR3 is made up of 16 amino acids. The V gene's germline CDR1 is SGHTA and CDR2 FQGNSA. CDR3 DNA: TGTGCCAGCAGCTTAGTTGGCGGCCCCCAGACCGGGGAGCTGTTTTTT. Translated: CASSLVGGPQTGELFF.

The rearrangement joins TRBV7-2 to TRBJ2-1; 8 nucleotides align to TRBD2. The J segment lost 4 bases and the V segment lost 2 bases, leaving 7 bases of the junction unmatched. Germline CDR1 is SGHTA and CDR2 is FQGNSA. The CDR3 totals 16 residues. CDR3 bases: TGTGCCAGCAGCTTAACGGGGGGGGCCCCGTACAATGAGCAGTTCTTC. It translates to CASSLTGGAPYNEQFF.

CDR3: CASSPENTGELFF. CDR3 bases: TGTGCCAGCAGCCCAGAGAACACCGGGGAGCTGTTTTTT. This sequence joins TRBV6-5 and TRBJ2-2; D remains ambiguous. Germline V gene data show CDR1 as MNHEY and CDR2 as SVGAGI. This CDR3 comprises 13 residues. V lost 6 bases and J lost 1, with 6 bases in between.

This rearrangement joins TRBV7-9 to TRBJ2-1; maybe TRBD1 (6 bases). This CDR3 has 13 amino acids. Trimming took off 5 bases at V and 10 bases at J, with 15 bases between the two ends. Germline V gene sequence: CDR1 SEHNR, CDR2 FQNEAQ (reference sequence). The CDR3 loop reads CASSTDSPIEQFF. The CDR3 nucleotides read TGTGCCAGCAGCACGGACAGCCCAATCGAGCAGTTCTTC.